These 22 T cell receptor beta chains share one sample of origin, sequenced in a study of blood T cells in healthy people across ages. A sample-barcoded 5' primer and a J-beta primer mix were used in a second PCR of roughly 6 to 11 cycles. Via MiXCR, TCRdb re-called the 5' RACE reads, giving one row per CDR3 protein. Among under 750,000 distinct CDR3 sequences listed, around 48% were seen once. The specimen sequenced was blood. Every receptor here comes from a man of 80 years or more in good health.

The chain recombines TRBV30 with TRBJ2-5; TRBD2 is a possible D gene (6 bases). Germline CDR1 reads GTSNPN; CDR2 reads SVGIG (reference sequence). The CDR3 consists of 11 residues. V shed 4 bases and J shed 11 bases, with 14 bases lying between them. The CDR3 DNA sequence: TGTGCCTGGATGGAGGGACGAGAGCAGTACTTC. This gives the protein CAWMEGREQYF.

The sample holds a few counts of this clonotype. The CDR3 spells CSAPWTASGEQYF. The CDR3, as DNA: TGCAGTGCTCCCTGGACAGCTTCGGGCGAGCAGTACTTC. The V and J genes are TRBV20-1 and TRBJ2-7; D is possibly TRBD1 (6 bases). CDR1 DFQATT and CDR2 SNEGSKA come from the germline V gene (reference sequence). This CDR3 has 13 amino acids. The V and J ends lost 5 bases and 6 bases respectively, with 17 bases between them.

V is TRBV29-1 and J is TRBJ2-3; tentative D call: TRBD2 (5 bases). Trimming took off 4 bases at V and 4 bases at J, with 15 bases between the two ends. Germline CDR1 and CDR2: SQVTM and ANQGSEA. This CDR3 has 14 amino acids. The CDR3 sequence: CSVVHRDWADTQYF. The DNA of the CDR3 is TGCAGCGTTGTACACCGGGATTGGGCAGATACGCAGTATTTT.

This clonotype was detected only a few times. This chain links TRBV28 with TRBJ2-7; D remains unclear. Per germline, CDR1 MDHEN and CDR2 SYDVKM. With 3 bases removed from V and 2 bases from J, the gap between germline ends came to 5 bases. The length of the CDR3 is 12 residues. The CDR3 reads CASSFQPYEQYF. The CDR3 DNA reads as TGTGCCAGCAGTTTCCAGCCCTACGAGCAGTACTTC.

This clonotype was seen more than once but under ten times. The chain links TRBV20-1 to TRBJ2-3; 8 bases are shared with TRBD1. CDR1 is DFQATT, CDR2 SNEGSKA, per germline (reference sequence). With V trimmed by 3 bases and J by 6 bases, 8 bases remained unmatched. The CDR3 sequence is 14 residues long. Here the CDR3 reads CSASRQGARDTQYF. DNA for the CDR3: TGCAGTGCTAGTCGGCAGGGGGCGAGGGATACGCAGTATTTT.

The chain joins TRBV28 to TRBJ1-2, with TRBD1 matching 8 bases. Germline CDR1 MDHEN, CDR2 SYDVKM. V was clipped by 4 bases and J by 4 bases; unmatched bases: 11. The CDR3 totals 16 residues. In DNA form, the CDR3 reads TGTGCCAGCAGTTCTACCGGGACAGGAGAATTCTATGGCTACACCTTC. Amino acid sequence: CASSSTGTGEFYGYTF.

CDR3 DNA sequence: TGCAGTGCACCACTAGCGGGGGATAGCACAGATACGCAGTATTTT. The encoded protein is CSAPLAGDSTDTQYF. This chain joins TRBV20-1 and TRBJ2-3, with 11 bases fitting TRBD2. CDR3 size: 15 residues. V lost 6 bases to trimming and J lost 0 bases; unmatched junction nucleotides: 5. Germline V lookup: CDR1 DFQATT, CDR2 SNEGSKA (reference sequence).

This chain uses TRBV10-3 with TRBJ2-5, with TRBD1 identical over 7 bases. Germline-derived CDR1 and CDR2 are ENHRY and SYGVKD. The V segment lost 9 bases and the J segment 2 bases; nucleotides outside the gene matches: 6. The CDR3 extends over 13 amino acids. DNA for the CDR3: TGTGCCATAAAGGGGGACAGACAAGAGACCCAGTACTTC. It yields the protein CAIKGDRQETQYF.

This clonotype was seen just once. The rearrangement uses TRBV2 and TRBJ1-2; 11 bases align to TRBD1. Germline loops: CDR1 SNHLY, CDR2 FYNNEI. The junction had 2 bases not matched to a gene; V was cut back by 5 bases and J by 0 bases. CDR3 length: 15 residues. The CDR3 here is CASSWDRGSNYGYTF. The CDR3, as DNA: TGTGCCAGCAGTTGGGACAGGGGGTCTAACTATGGCTACACCTTC.

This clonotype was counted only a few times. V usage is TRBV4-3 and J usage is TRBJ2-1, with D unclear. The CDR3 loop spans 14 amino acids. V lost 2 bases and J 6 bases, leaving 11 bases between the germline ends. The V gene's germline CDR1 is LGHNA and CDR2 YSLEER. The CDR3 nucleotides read TGCGCCAGCAGCCAACTCTTAGTGTTCAATGAGCAGTTCTTC. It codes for CASSQLLVFNEQFF.

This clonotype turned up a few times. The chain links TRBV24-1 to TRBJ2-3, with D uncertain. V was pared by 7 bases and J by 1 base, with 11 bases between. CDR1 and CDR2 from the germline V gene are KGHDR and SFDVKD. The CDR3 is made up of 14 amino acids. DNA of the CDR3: TGTGCCACCAGCCACGCAGGCGGCACAGATACGCAGTATTTT. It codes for CATSHAGGTDTQYF.

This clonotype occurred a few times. CDR3 region: CASSLGRRGSEQYF. The CDR3 nucleotides are TGTGCCAGCAGCTTAGGCCGGCGGGGGAGCGAGCAGTACTTC. This chain connects TRBV7-2 to TRBJ2-7, with 7 bases lining up with TRBD2. The germline V gene has CDR1 SGHTA and CDR2 FQGNSA. The CDR3 loop spans 14 amino acids. After removal of 1 base from V and 6 bases from J, the junction contained 6 bases not matched to a gene.

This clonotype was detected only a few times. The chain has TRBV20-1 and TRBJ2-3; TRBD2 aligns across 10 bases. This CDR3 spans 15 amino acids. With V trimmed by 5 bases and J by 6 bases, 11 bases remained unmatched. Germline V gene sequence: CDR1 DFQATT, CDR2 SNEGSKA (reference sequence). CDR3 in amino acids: CSARTERGGRDTQYF. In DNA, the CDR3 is TGCAGTGCTCGTACAGAGCGGGGGGGCCGTGATACGCAGTATTTT.

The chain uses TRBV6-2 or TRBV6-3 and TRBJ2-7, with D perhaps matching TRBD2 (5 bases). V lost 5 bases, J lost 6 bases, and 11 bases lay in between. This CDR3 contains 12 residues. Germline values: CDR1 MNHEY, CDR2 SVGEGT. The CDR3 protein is CASSPEVGEQYF. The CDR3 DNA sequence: TGTGCCAGCAGTCCGGAGGTGGGCGAGCAGTACTTC.

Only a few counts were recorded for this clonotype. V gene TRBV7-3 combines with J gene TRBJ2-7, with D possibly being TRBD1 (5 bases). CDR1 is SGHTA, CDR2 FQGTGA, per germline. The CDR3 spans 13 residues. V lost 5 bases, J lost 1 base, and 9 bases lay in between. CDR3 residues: CASSQQDSYEQYF. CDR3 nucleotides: TGTGCCAGCAGCCAACAGGATTCCTACGAGCAGTACTTC. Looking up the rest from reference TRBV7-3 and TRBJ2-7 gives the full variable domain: GAGVSQTPSNKVTEKGKYVELRCDPISGHTALYWYRQSLGQGPEFLIYFQGTGAADDSGLPNDRFFAVRPEGSVSTLKIQRTERGDSAVYLCASSQQDSYEQYFGPGTRLTVT.

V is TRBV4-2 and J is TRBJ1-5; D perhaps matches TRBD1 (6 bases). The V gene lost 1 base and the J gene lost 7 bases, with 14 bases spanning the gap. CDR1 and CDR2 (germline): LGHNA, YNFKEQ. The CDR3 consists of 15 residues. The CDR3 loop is CASSQARGSSQPQHF. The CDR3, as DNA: TGTGCCAGCAGCCAAGCCAGGGGAAGTAGCCAGCCCCAGCATTTT.

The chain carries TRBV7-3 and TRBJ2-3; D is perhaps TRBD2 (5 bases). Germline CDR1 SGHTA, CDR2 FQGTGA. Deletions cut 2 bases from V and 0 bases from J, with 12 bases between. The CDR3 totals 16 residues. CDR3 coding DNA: TGTGCCAGCAGCTTATTCTCGGACTCAAGCACAGATACGCAGTATTTT. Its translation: CASSLFSDSSTDTQYF.

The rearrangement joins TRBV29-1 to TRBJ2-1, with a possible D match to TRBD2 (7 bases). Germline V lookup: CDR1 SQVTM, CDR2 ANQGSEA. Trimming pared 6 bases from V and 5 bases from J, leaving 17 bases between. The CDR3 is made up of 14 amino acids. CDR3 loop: CSVLGGVGHNEQFF. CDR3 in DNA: TGCAGCGTCCTAGGGGGGGTCGGCCACAATGAGCAGTTCTTC.

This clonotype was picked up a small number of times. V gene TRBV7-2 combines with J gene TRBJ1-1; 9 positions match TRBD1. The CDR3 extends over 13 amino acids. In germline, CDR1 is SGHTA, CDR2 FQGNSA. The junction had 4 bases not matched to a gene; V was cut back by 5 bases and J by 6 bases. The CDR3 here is CASSVQGASEAFF. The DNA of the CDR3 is TGTGCCAGCAGCGTACAGGGGGCGTCTGAAGCTTTCTTT.

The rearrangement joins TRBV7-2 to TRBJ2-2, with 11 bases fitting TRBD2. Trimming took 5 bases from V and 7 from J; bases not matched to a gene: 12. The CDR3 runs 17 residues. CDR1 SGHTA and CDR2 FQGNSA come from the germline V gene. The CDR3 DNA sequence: TGTGCCAGCAGCCCTCCGGGGCTAGCGGGGGGCGGCGGGGAGCTGTTTTTT. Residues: CASSPPGLAGGGGELFF.

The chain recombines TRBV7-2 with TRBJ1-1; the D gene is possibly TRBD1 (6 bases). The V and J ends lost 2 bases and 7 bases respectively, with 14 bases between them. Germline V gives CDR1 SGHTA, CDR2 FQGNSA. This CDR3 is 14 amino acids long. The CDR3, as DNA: TGTGCCAGCAGCTTAAGGGGGGGAAGGGTTGAAGCTTTCTTT. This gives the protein CASSLRGGRVEAFF.

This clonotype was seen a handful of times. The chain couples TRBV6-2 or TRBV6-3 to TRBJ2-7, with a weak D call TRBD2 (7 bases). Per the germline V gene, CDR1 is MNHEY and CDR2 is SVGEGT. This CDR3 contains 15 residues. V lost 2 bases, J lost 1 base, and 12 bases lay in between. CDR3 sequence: CASSYAGGLSYEQYF. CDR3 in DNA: TGTGCCAGCAGTTACGCCGGGGGGCTTTCCTACGAGCAGTACTTC.